This T cell receptor beta chain comes out of a study of CD8+CD57+ T cells in acquired aplastic anemia. Overall study results and limits: Common to patients and controls were roughly 30 CD8+ CDR3 sequences.

Germline trimming cut 0 bases from V and 0 bases from J; bases unmatched to any gene: 5. The CDR3 spans 16 residues. The germline V gene encodes CDR1 LNHNV and CDR2 YYDKDF (reference sequence). The study profiled TCR beta VDJ and CDR3 using genomic DNA as template. TCRdb processed the reads anew with MiXCR; each CDR3 protein has one entry. The sample holds roughly 51,000 distinct CDR3 sequences, around two thirds seen once. About this clonotype itself: Its antigen is undetermined.

The source of this sequence is a human donor in good health, serving as a control. Sequencing was carried out using sorted CD4+, CD8+, or CD8+CD57+ T cells (not recorded which) from PBMCs. The J gene is TRBJ2-7, the V gene TRBV15, with 7 nucleotides matching TRBD2. CDR3 in DNA: TGTGCCACCAGCAGAGATAGGGCTAGCGGCTCCTACGAGCAGTACTTC. Its translation: CATSRDRASGSYEQYF.